This passage covers 22 T cell receptor beta chains from one sample sequenced in a study of CD8+ T cells in alopecia areata. It was cDNA, reverse transcribed from extracted RNA, that served as the sequencing template. The method was immunoSEQ multiplex PCR; TCRdb's version includes in-frame clones alone and lacks a portion of them. The sample consists of 150,000 to 190,000 clones, more than 45% of them appearing once. Specimen: CD8+ T cells sorted from blood, collected at week 0. The receptors derive from a human donor with alopecia areata.

The V and J genes are TRBV29-1 and TRBJ2-5; the D gene is possibly TRBD1 (5 bases). Germline V gene data show CDR1 as SQVTM and CDR2 as ANQGSEA. The ends were cut back, 5 bases at V and 1 base at J, with 17 bases in the middle. The CDR3 length is 15 residues. The CDR3 region has the DNA TGCAGCGTTATCTTGGGGCGGCGAACCCAAGAGACCCAGTACTTC. Protein sequence: CSVILGRRTQETQYF. Drawing the rest from reference TRBV29-1 and TRBJ2-5, the complete variable domain is SAVISQKPSRDICQRGTSLTIQCQVDSQVTMMFWYRQQPGQSLTLIATANQGSEATYESGFVIDKFPISRPNLTFSTLTVSNMSPEDSSIYLCSVILGRRTQETQYFGPGTRLLVL.

The chain couples TRBV29-1 to TRBJ2-7; the D is unclear. This CDR3 is 11 amino acids long. Germline assignment: CDR1 SQVTM and CDR2 ANQGSEA. Deletions cut 5 bases from V and 7 bases from J, with 12 bases between. The CDR3 region is CSVFSRAEQYF. The CDR3 DNA reads as TGCAGCGTTTTTTCCCGGGCAGAGCAGTACTTC.

The V gene is TRBV30, the J gene TRBJ2-5; the match to TRBD2 covers 7 bases. CDR3 length: 14 amino acids. The germline gives CDR1 GTSNPN, CDR2 SVGIG (reference sequence). V was clipped by 2 bases and J by 6 bases; unmatched bases: 9. DNA of the CDR3: TGTGCCTGGAGTTTCGGCGGGGGAGTAAAGACCCAGTACTTC. This encodes CAWSFGGGVKTQYF. Drawing the rest from reference TRBV30 and TRBJ2-5, the complete variable domain is SQTIHQWPATLVQPVGSPLSLECTVEGTSNPNLYWYRQAAGRGLQLLFYSVGIGQISSEVPQNLSASRPQDRQFILSSKKLLLSDSGFYLCAWSFGGGVKTQYFGPGTRLLVL.

The V gene is TRBV5-4, the J gene TRBJ2-7; weak D call: TRBD2 (6 bases). CDR1 SGHNT and CDR2 YYREEE come from the germline V gene (reference sequence). The length of the CDR3 is 16 residues. With 3 bases removed from V and 3 bases from J, the gap between germline ends came to 19 bases. The DNA for the CDR3 is TGTGCCAGCAGCTGGGGACTTCCTAAGGAAGGCTACGAGCAGTACTTC. This sequence encodes CASSWGLPKEGYEQYF. Full variable domain (remainder filled in from reference TRBV5-4 and TRBJ2-7): ETGVTQSPTHLIKTRGQQVTLRCSSQSGHNTVSWYQQALGQGPQFIFQYYREEENGRGNFPPRFSGLQFPNYSSELNVNALELDDSALYLCASSWGLPKEGYEQYFGPGTRLTVT.

Only one count was recorded for this clone. This sequence joins TRBV5-6 and TRBJ1-4; D call uncertain. Per germline, CDR1 SGHDT and CDR2 YYEEEE. CDR3 size: 16 residues. With 5 bases removed from V and 8 bases from J, the gap between germline ends came to 22 bases. The DNA of the CDR3 is TGTGCCAGCAGTCCGACCGGGAGCCGATCCGCCGAAAAACTGTTTTTT. Protein: CASSPTGSRSAEKLFF.

This sequence joins TRBV25-1 and TRBJ2-7; weak D call: TRBD2 (5 bases). From germline, CDR1 is MGHDK and CDR2 SYGVNS. V dropped 3 bases and J dropped 4 bases, with 13 bases sitting between them. This CDR3 region has 14 residues. CDR3 residues: CASSDTGSLYEQYF. CDR3 coding DNA: TGTGCCAGCAGTGATACGGGGTCGCTATACGAGCAGTACTTC.

The V call is TRBV7-9, the J call TRBJ2-7; 8 bases align to TRBD1. V gave up 7 bases and J gave up 3 bases; unmatched junction bases: 8. This CDR3 region has 14 residues. The germline gives CDR1 SEHNR, CDR2 FQNEAQ (reference sequence). CDR3 bases: TGTGCCAGCACACCGGGGACAGGTGACTACGAGCAGTACTTC. Amino acid sequence: CASTPGTGDYEQYF. The full variable domain, in which reference TRBV7-9 and TRBJ2-7 provide the parts outside the CDR3, is DTGVSQNPRHKITKRGQNVTFRCDPISEHNRLYWYRQTLGQGPEFLTYFQNEAQLEKSRLLSDRFSAERPKGSFSTLEIQRTEQGDSAMYLCASTPGTGDYEQYFGPGTRLTVT.

This chain links TRBV15 with TRBJ1-2, with D tentatively TRBD1 (5 bases). The V and J ends lost 7 bases and 4 bases respectively, with 22 bases between them. The CDR3 spans 16 residues. The germline V gene encodes CDR1 LNHNV and CDR2 YYDKDF (reference sequence). The CDR3, as DNA: TGTGCCACCACCCAACCTGACAAGGGGCGCAGCTATGGCTACACCTTC. This codes for CATTQPDKGRSYGYTF.

As for this clone: This specimen includes other DNA sequences encoding the same CDR3. The chain recombines TRBV2 with TRBJ1-5; D unresolved. Germline V CDR1 and CDR2: SNHLY, FYNNEI. The V end was cut by 3 bases, the J end by 7 bases, with 7 bases between. This CDR3 contains 12 residues. The CDR3 DNA sequence: TGTGCCAGCAGTGAGGGGAACCAGCCCCAGCATTTT. Translation: CASSEGNQPQHF.

This clone has more than one count but fewer than ten. This chain joins TRBV29-1 and TRBJ2-1; the match to TRBD2 covers 8 bases. V shed 3 bases, J shed 15 bases, and the junction held 16 bases outside the gene matches. From germline, CDR1 is SQVTM and CDR2 ANQGSEA. The CDR3 length is 14 residues. In nucleotides, the CDR3 is TGCAGCGTTGAGACTGGGACTAGTATTCGCGTTCGGTTCTTC. This sequence encodes CSVETGTSIRVRFF.

This clone was seen only once. This chain joins TRBV5-1 and TRBJ2-5; D is perhaps TRBD1 or TRBD2 (5 bases each). Germline CDR1 reads SGHRS; CDR2 reads YFSETQ. The CDR3 runs to 15 residues. Trimming took 1 base from V and 1 from J, leaving 11 bases between them. The CDR3 sequence is CASSLSPGSQETQYF. CDR3 bases: TGCGCCAGCAGCTTGTCCCCAGGGAGCCAAGAGACCCAGTACTTC.

The chain links TRBV27 to TRBJ2-2; D is unresolved. The CDR3 has 15 residues. CDR1 is MNHEY, CDR2 SMNVEV, per germline (reference sequence). Deletions cut 0 bases from V and 6 bases from J, with 11 bases between. In nucleotides, the CDR3 is TGTGCCAGCAGTTTATCGGCAAACACCCCCGGGGAGCTGTTTTTT. Its translation: CASSLSANTPGELFF.

The chain couples TRBV6-5 to TRBJ1-6; no firm D call. V lost 0 bases and J 9 bases, leaving 12 bases between the germline ends. The germline gives CDR1 MNHEY, CDR2 SVGAGI. The length of the CDR3 is 15 residues. In DNA form, the CDR3 reads TGTGCCAGCAGTTACTCGAGCGGGATGGGTTCACCCCTCCACTTT. Its protein is CASSYSSGMGSPLHF.

The rearrangement links TRBV29-1 to TRBJ1-2; no definite D call. V lost 3 bases and J lost 4, with 9 bases in between. Germline V CDR1 and CDR2: SQVTM, ANQGSEA. This CDR3 has 12 amino acids. Here the CDR3 DNA reads TGCAGCGTTGACCGCCGACTCTATGGCTACACCTTC. Amino acid sequence: CSVDRRLYGYTF.

This chain links TRBV21-1 with TRBJ2-1; the table's D call TRBD2 went unverified against the DNA. TRBV21-1 is assigned pseudogene status. CDR3 length: 17 amino acids. The CDR3 protein is CASSQISAVITYNEQFF. The CDR3 DNA reads TGTGCCAGCAGTCAAATCTCGGCGGTTATTACGTACAATGAGCAGTTCTTC.

This clone was seen only a few times. The chain has TRBV6-4 and TRBJ2-3; D unresolved. The CDR3 consists of 17 residues. Germline values: CDR1 MRHNA, CDR2 SNTAGT. V lost 3 bases to trimming and J lost 2 bases, with 18 bases between them. The CDR3 region has the DNA TGTGCCAGCAGTGAATCTGGGTTAGCAAACCCCACAGATACGCAGTATTTT. Translating gives CASSESGLANPTDTQYF.

The J gene is TRBJ2-1, the V gene TRBV19; the D gene is possibly TRBD1 (6 bases). Trimming left V 9 bases short and J 12 bases short, with 24 bases between. Germline lookup yields CDR1 LNHDA and CDR2 SQIVND (reference sequence). The CDR3 is made up of 14 amino acids. DNA of the CDR3: TGTGCCAGCCTGGGACACAGAGGGTCCGAAGGGCAGTTCTTC. It is translated as CASLGHRGSEGQFF.

The CDR3 loop is CASSQDRGGVNTEAFF. The CDR3 nucleotides read TGCGCCAGCAGCCAAGATCGTGGAGGGGTGAACACTGAAGCTTTCTTT. The genes are TRBV4-3 and TRBJ1-1; TRBD1 might be the D (5 bases). This CDR3 region has 16 residues. Looked up from germline, CDR1 is LGHNA and CDR2 is YSLEER. V was pared by 0 bases and J by 0 bases, with 11 bases between.

The V call is TRBV6-5, the J call TRBJ1-5, with 7 bases fitting TRBD1. Per the germline V gene, CDR1 is MNHEY and CDR2 is SVGAGI. V trimming: 6 bases; J trimming: 1 base; junction bases outside the gene matches: 6. The length of the CDR3 is 15 residues. Here the CDR3 reads CASRGTVRSNQPQHF. CDR3 nucleotides: TGTGCCAGCAGAGGGACAGTGAGGAGCAATCAGCCCCAGCATTTT.

The rearrangement uses TRBV29-1 and TRBJ1-1; perhaps TRBD1 as D (6 bases). Trimming removed 6 bases at V and 6 bases at J, with 20 bases between. This CDR3 region has 14 residues. The germline gives CDR1 SQVTM, CDR2 ANQGSEA. For the CDR3, the DNA is TGCAGCGTATCCGGGACAACTAATGGGGCTGAAGCTTTCTTT. Amino acids: CSVSGTTNGAEAFF.

This clone was seen a few times. J is TRBJ1-2 and V is TRBV10-3, with 7 bases that match TRBD1. The CDR3 loop spans 13 amino acids. V lost 2 bases, J lost 6 bases, and 3 bases stayed unmatched. Germline-derived CDR1 and CDR2 are ENHRY and SYGVKD. CDR3 sequence: CAISEGTEDGYTF. The CDR3 bases are TGTGCCATCAGTGAGGGGACAGAGGATGGCTACACCTTC.

This chain joins TRBV27 and TRBJ1-2; TRBD1 matches 8 bases. The germline gives CDR1 MNHEY, CDR2 SMNVEV (reference sequence). The CDR3 totals 15 residues. Trimming took 1 base from V and 6 from J; bases not matched to a gene: 7. The CDR3 DNA is TGTGCCAGCAGTTTATATGGACAGGGAGTAGATGGCTACACCTTC. Protein product: CASSLYGQGVDGYTF.